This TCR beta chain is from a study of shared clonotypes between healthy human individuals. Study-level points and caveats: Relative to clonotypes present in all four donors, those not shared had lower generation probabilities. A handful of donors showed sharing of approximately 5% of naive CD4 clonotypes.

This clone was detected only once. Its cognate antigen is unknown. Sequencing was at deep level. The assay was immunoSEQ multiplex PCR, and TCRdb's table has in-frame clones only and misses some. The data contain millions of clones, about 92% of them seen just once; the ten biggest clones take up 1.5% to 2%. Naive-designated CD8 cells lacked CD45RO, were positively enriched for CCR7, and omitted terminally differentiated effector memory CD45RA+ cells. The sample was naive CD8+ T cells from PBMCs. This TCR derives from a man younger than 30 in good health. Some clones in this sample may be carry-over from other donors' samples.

The CDR3 protein is CASSPGLAGAYEQFF. The CDR3 DNA reads TGTGCCAGCAGCCCCGGACTAGCGGGAGCATACGAGCAGTTCTTC. The V and J genes are TRBV7-8 and TRBJ2-1; 13 bases match TRBD2. The V gene end was trimmed by 5 bases and the J gene end by 10 bases; junction bases not matched to a gene: 8. Germline assignment: CDR1 SGHVS and CDR2 FQNEAQ. CDR3 length: 15 amino acids.